The 16 T cell receptor beta chains reported below all come from one sample, sequenced in a study of OX40 agonist ivuxolimab in advanced cancers. Library method: the immunoSEQ multiplex PCR assay. In its TCRdb copy, this immuneACCESS table keeps in-frame sequences only and misses some clones. Where compared with another copy, unresolved V genes explain less than half of these, and the others have no known cause. In all, the sample holds 45,000 to 50,000 clones, and about 93% of those were seen once. 6.5% to 7.5% of the sample is taken by the ten largest. Sequencing used CD4+ or CD8+ T cells sorted from blood, obtained in a trial of the OX40 agonist ivuxolimab. These receptors were obtained from an adult with an advanced solid tumor such as melanoma, head and neck, liver or kidney cancer.

CDR3 protein: CASNPTPNTEAFF. In DNA form, the CDR3 reads TGCGCCAGCAACCCCACACCGAACACTGAAGCTTTCTTT. This rearrangement joins TRBV10-1 to TRBJ1-1, with unresolved D. CDR3 size: 13 residues. Germline loops: CDR1 WNHNN, CDR2 SYGVQD (reference sequence). V gave up 7 bases and J gave up 1 base, with 10 bases separating them.

The rearrangement links TRBV20-1 to TRBJ2-1; 8 bases fit TRBD1. This CDR3 is built from 11 residues. Germline CDR1 is DFQATT and CDR2 is SNEGSKA (reference sequence). The CDR3 DNA reads as TGCAGCAGGGGGCCCTACAATGAGCAGTTCTTC. Encoded protein: CSRGPYNEQFF.

This chain links TRBV19 with TRBJ1-2; maybe TRBD1 (6 bases). This CDR3 region has 13 residues. Germline V gives CDR1 LNHDA, CDR2 SQIVND (reference sequence). Trimming stripped 6 bases from V and 4 bases from J, with 12 bases between. CDR3 loop: CASSLTGVYGYTF. The CDR3 bases are TGTGCCAGTAGCCTGACAGGAGTCTATGGCTACACCTTC.

The rearrangement links TRBV11-2 to TRBJ2-2, with D tentatively TRBD2 (6 bases). V was pared by 6 bases and J by 6 bases, with 8 bases between. This CDR3 spans 12 amino acids. Germline-derived CDR1 and CDR2 are SGHAT and FQNNGV. The CDR3 here is CASSPSAGELFF. The CDR3 DNA reads as TGTGCCAGCAGTCCTAGCGCCGGGGAGCTGTTTTTT.

J is TRBJ2-5 and V is TRBV11-2; 16 positions agree with TRBD2. The junction had 5 bases not matched to a gene; V was cut back by 5 bases and J by 5 bases. Germline V gene sequence: CDR1 SGHAT, CDR2 FQNNGV. The CDR3 length is 16 residues. In nucleotides, the CDR3 is TGTGCCAGCAGCGGGACTAGCGGGGGGGCGGCGGAGACCCAGTACTTC. Its protein product is CASSGTSGGAAETQYF.

The CDR3 DNA sequence: TGTGCCAGCAGCTCCCCAACTGAAGTAGCCAAAAACATTCAGTACTTC. It yields the protein CASSSPTEVAKNIQYF. The chain employs TRBV11-2 and TRBJ2-4, with no clear D. The V end was cut by 4 bases, the J end by 0 bases, with 13 bases between. The CDR3 is made up of 16 amino acids. Germline values: CDR1 SGHAT, CDR2 FQNNGV. Combining the CDR3 with reference TRBV11-2 and TRBJ2-4 gives the whole variable domain EAGVAQSPRYKIIEKRQSVAFWCNPISGHATLYWYQQILGQGPKLLIQFQNNGVVDDSQLPKDRFSAERLKGVDSTLKIQPAKLEDSAVYLCASSSPTEVAKNIQYFGAGTRLSVL.

V gene TRBV6-5 combines with J gene TRBJ2-6, with D uncertain. Trimming stripped 4 bases from V and 0 bases from J, with 10 bases between. This CDR3 region has 16 residues. Germline V CDR1 and CDR2: MNHEY, SVGAGI. CDR3 region: CASSLGRPSGANVLTF. In nucleotides, the CDR3 is TGTGCCAGCAGTTTGGGTCGGCCCTCTGGGGCCAACGTCCTGACTTTC.

J is TRBJ2-3 and V is TRBV7-9; D not certain. Germline CDR1 reads SEHNR; CDR2 reads FQNEAQ (reference sequence). The length of the CDR3 is 10 residues. The ends were cut back, 4 bases at V and 7 bases at J, with 3 bases in the middle. The CDR3 is CASSSHTQYF. The CDR3 region has the DNA TGTGCCAGCAGCTCACATACGCAGTATTTT.

The rearrangement uses TRBV6-1 and TRBJ2-1, with D hard to call. CDR3 length: 14 amino acids. Trimming took 8 bases from V and 8 from J, leaving 19 bases between them. Germline values: CDR1 MNHNS, CDR2 SASEGT. CDR3 in amino acids: CASSLLNAVDEQFF. The CDR3 DNA is TGTGCCAGCTCGCTCCTTAACGCGGTGGATGAGCAGTTCTTC.

This clone occurred once. The chain combines TRBV4-1 with TRBJ1-2; D call uncertain. Germline V gene data show CDR1 as MGHRA and CDR2 as YSYEKL. The CDR3 has 16 amino acids. Trimming stripped 4 bases from V and 4 bases from J, with 19 bases between. CDR3 sequence: CASSPGLGPTFYGYTF. For the CDR3, the DNA is TGCGCCAGCAGCCCAGGCTTAGGCCCGACCTTCTATGGCTACACCTTC.

The V call is TRBV7-9, the J call TRBJ2-7, with 12 positions matching TRBD2. CDR1 and CDR2 (germline): SEHNR, FQNEAQ (reference sequence). CDR3 length: 15 residues. V shed 5 bases, J shed 7 bases, and the junction held 9 bases outside the gene matches. The CDR3 DNA follows: TGTGCCAGCAGCCCGACTAGCGGGGGACCTTTTGAGCAGTACTTC. Protein: CASSPTSGGPFEQYF.

The count of this clone is one. The rearrangement joins TRBV13 to TRBJ1-3, with D unclear. Trimming took off 5 bases at V and 0 bases at J, with 11 bases between the two ends. CDR3 length: 15 amino acids. Germline CDR1 PRHDT, CDR2 FYEKMQ (reference sequence). The CDR3 DNA reads TGTGCCAGCAGCCCAGACGGAAACTCTGGAAACACCATATATTTT. Translated, it gives CASSPDGNSGNTIYF.

CDR3 residues: CASSPTSGGFLSSTDTQYF. The CDR3 nucleotides are TGTGCCAGCAGCCCGACTAGCGGGGGGTTCCTATCTAGCACAGATACGCAGTATTTT. The rearrangement joins TRBV7-2 to TRBJ2-3; 13 bases line up with TRBD2. This CDR3 spans 19 amino acids. CDR1 is SGHTA, CDR2 FQGNSA, per germline. The J segment lost 0 bases and the V segment lost 5 bases, leaving 11 bases of the junction unmatched. Variable domain in full (rest from reference TRBV7-2 and TRBJ2-3): GAGVSQSPSNKVTEKGKDVELRCDPISGHTALYWYRQSLGQGLEFLIYFQGNSAPDKSGLPSDRFSAERTGGSVSTLTIQRTQQEDSAVYLCASSPTSGGFLSSTDTQYFGPGTRLTVL.

The chain employs TRBV6-6 and TRBJ1-5; D gene unclear. The CDR3 runs 13 residues. Trimming removed 6 bases from V and 5 bases from J, with 11 bases in between. Germline V gene data show CDR1 as MNHNY and CDR2 as SVGAGI (reference sequence). DNA for the CDR3: TGTGCCAGCAGCGCGCAGTGGGATCAGCCCCAGCATTTT. Its protein product is CASSAQWDQPQHF.

The CDR3 DNA reads TGTGCCTGGAGCTTACGGGGGGGCTACGAGCAGTACTTC. Translating it yields CAWSLRGGYEQYF. The chain combines TRBV30 with TRBJ2-7; TRBD2 matches at 8 bases. Trimming took 3 bases from V and 3 from J; bases not matched to a gene: 4. Germline values: CDR1 GTSNPN, CDR2 SVGIG (reference sequence). The CDR3 runs 13 residues.

The table lists this clone with a count of one. The rearrangement joins TRBV11-2 to TRBJ2-3; D is uncertain. This CDR3 region has 13 residues. V was shortened by 5 bases and J by 4 bases, with 10 bases between the two germline ends. Germline CDR1 and CDR2: SGHAT and FQNNGV. The DNA for the CDR3 is TGTGCCAGCAGCCCAATTTCGGCAGATACGCAGTATTTT. Translating gives CASSPISADTQYF.